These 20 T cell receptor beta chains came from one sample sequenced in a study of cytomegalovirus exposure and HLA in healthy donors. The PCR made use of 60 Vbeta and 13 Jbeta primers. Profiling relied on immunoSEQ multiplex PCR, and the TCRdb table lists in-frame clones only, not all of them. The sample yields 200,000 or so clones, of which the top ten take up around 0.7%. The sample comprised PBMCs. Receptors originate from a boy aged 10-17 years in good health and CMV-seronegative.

Here the CDR3 DNA reads TGTGCCTGGGCCGACCTCGGGGGTAGCACAGATACGCAGTATTTT. Residues: CAWADLGGSTDTQYF. V and J are TRBV30 and TRBJ2-3, with D possibly matching TRBD2 (6 bases). The germline gives CDR1 GTSNPN, CDR2 SVGIG (reference sequence). This CDR3 has 15 amino acids. Trimming left V 5 bases short and J 0 bases short, with 15 bases between.

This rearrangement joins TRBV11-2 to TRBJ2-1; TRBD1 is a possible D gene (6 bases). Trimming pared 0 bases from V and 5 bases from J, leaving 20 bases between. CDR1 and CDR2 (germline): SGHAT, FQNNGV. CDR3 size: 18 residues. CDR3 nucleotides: TGTGCCAGCAGCTTAGATTCTCGATTAGGGGGAGTTAACAATGAGCAGTTCTTC. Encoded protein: CASSLDSRLGGVNNEQFF.

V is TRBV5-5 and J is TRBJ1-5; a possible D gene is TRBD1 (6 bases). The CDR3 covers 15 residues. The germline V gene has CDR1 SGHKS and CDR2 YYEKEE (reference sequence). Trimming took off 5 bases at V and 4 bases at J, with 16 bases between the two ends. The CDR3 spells CASSGTGGWNQPQHF. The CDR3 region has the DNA TGTGCCAGCAGTGGTACGGGGGGCTGGAATCAGCCCCAGCATTTT.

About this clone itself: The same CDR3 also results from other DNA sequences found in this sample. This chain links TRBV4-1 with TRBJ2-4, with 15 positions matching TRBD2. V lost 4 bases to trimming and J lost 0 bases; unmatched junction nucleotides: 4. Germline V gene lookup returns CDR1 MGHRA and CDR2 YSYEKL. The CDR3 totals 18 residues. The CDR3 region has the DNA TGCGCCAGCAGCCCGGGACTAGCGGGGGGATTAGCCAAAAACATTCAGTACTTC. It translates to CASSPGLAGGLAKNIQYF.

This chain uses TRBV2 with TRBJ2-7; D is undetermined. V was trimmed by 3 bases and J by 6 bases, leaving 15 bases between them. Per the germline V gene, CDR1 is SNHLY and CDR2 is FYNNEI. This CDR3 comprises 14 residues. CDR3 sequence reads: CASSDAPQKPEQYF. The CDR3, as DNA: TGTGCCAGCAGTGACGCCCCACAGAAACCCGAGCAGTACTTC.

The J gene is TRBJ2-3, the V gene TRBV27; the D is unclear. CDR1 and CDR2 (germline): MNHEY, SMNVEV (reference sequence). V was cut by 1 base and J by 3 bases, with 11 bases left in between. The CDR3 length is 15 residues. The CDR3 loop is CASSLFGYGTDTQYF. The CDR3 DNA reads TGTGCCAGCAGTTTATTCGGGTACGGGACAGATACGCAGTATTTT.

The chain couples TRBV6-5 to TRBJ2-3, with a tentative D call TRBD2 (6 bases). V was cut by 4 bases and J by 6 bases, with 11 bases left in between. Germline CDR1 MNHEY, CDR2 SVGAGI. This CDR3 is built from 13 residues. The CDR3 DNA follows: TGTGCCAGCAGTTCTGGGGGGTCCGATACGCAGTATTTT. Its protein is CASSSGGSDTQYF.

CDR3 protein: CASSLGGTGDQPQHF. Written as DNA, the CDR3 is TGTGCCAGCAGCTTAGGGGGGACAGGGGATCAGCCCCAGCATTTT. The genes are TRBV13 and TRBJ1-5; TRBD1 matches at 10 bases. The CDR3 runs to 15 residues. Germline V gives CDR1 PRHDT, CDR2 FYEKMQ (reference sequence). The ends lost 0 bases at V and 5 bases at J; junction bases unmatched: 1.

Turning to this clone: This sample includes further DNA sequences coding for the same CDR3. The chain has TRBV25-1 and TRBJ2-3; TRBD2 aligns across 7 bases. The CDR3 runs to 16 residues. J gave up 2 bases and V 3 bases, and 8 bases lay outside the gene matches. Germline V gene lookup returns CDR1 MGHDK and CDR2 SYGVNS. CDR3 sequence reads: CASSEKAGTSTDTQYF. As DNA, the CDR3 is TGTGCCAGCAGTGAGAAAGCGGGGACTTCCACAGATACGCAGTATTTT. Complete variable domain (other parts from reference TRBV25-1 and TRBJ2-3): EADIYQTPRYLVIGTGKKITLECSQTMGHDKMYWYQQDPGMELHLIHYSYGVNSTEKGDLSSESTVSRIRTEHFPLTLESARPSHTSQYLCASSEKAGTSTDTQYFGPGTRLTVL.

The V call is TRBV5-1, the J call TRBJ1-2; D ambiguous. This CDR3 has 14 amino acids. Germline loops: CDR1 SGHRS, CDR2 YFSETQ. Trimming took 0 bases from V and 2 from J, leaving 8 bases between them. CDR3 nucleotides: TGCGCCAGCAGCTTGGGAGGGTTGAACTATGGCTACACCTTC. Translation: CASSLGGLNYGYTF.

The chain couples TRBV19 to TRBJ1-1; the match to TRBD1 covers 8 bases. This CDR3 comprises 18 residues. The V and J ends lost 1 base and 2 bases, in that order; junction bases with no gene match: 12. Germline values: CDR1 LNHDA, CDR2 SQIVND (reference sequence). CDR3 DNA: TGTGCCAGTAGTATAGTGGCGGGCAGGGGGCACGGTAACACTGAAGCTTTCTTT. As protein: CASSIVAGRGHGNTEAFF.

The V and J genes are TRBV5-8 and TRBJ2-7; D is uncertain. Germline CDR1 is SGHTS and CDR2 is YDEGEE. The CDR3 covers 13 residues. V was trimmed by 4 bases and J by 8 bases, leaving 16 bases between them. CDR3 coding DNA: TGTGCCAGCAGCATCCCGTATGCTACGAAGCAGTACTTC. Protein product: CASSIPYATKQYF.

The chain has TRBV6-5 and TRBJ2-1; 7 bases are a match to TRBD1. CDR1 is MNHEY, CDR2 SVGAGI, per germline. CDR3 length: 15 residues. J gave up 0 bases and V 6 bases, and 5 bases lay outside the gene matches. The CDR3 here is CASSSQGSSYNEQFF. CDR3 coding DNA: TGTGCCAGCAGCTCACAGGGGAGCTCCTACAATGAGCAGTTCTTC.

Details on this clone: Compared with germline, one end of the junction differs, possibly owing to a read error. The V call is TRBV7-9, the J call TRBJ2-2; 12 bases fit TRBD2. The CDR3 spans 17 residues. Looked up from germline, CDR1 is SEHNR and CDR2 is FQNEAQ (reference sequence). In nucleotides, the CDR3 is TGTGCCAGCAGCGTCGGGACTAGCGGGCGGCACACCGCGGAGCTGTTTTTT. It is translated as CASSVGTSGRHTAELFF.

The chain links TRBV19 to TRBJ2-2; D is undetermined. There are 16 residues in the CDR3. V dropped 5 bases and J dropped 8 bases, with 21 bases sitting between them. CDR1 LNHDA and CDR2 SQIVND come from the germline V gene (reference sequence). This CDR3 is CASSERVDFPPGELFF. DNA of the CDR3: TGTGCCAGTAGTGAGCGAGTAGATTTTCCACCGGGGGAGCTGTTTTTT.

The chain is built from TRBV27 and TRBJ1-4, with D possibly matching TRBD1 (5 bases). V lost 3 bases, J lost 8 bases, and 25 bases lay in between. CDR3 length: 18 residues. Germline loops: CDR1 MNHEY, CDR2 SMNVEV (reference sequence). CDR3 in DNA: TGTGCCAGCAGTTTCCGCTCACCCAGGGTCCAATTGAAGGAAAAACTGTTTTTT. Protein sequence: CASSFRSPRVQLKEKLFF.

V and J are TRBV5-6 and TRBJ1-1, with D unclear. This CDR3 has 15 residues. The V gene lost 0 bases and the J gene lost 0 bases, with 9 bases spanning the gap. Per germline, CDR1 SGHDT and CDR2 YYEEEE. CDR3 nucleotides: TGTGCCAGCAGCTTGGGGCCCTTCATGAACACTGAAGCTTTCTTT. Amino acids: CASSLGPFMNTEAFF.

For the CDR3, the DNA is TGTGCCAGCAGCCCCACCCGAGGGACAATCGATGAGCAGTTCTTC. It translates to CASSPTRGTIDEQFF. The rearrangement uses TRBV7-6 and TRBJ2-1; D may be TRBD1 (6 bases). The CDR3 consists of 15 residues. The germline V gene encodes CDR1 SGHVS and CDR2 FNYEAQ. Trimming left V 5 bases short and J 8 bases short, with 19 bases between.

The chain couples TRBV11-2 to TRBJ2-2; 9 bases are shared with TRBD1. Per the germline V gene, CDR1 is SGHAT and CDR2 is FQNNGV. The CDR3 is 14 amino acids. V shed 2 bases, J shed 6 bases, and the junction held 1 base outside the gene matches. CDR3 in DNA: TGTGCCAGCAGCTTACGGACAGGGGCCGGGGAGCTGTTTTTT. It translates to CASSLRTGAGELFF.

The CDR3 DNA reads TGTGCCAGCAGCCCCGGGACAGGAGAAACCTACGAGCAGTACTTC. Translated, it gives CASSPGTGETYEQYF. The chain has TRBV11-3 and TRBJ2-7, with 8 bases fitting TRBD1. This CDR3 is built from 15 residues. Germline CDR1 and CDR2: SGHNT and YENEEA. The ends lost 5 bases at V and 2 bases at J; junction bases unmatched: 8.